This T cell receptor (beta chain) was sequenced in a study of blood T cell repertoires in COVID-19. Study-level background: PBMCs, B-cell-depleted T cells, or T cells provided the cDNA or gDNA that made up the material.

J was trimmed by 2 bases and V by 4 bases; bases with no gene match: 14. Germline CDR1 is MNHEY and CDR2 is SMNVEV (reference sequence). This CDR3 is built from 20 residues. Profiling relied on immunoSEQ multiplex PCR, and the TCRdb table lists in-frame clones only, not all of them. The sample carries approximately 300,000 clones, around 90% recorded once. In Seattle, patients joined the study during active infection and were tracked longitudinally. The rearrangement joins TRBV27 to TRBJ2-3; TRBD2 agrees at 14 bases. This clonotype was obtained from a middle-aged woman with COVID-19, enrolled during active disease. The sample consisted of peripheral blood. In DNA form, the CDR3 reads TGTGCCAGCAGTTCCCGTCAGTTTAAGACTAGCGGGAGGGACACAGATACGCAGTATTTT. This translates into CASSSRQFKTSGRDTDTQYF.